A selection of T cell receptor beta chains follows, all from one sample in a study of blood T cell repertoires in COVID-19. Libraries were prepared by immunoSEQ multiplex PCR; TCRdb keeps only in-frame clonotypes and omits some of them. The table shows 50,000 or so clones, with 80% to 90% occurring only once. Material for sequencing was peripheral blood. The source of these receptors is a woman in her sixties or seventies with acute or convalescent COVID-19. Each CDR3 is given with its conserved first and last residue. The order of the fields is clone size, V gene, D gene, J gene, CDR3 protein, CDR3 DNA. The D gene is left open where the match is weak. Expanded clones are given a class, and other clones once, few, many or no size at all.

>-|TRBV9|-|TRBJ1-1
CASRNFLSGRTSTEAFF
TGTGCCAGCAGGAATTTCCTCAGCGGTAGAACGTCGACTGAAGCTTTCTTT
>few|TRBV4-1|TRBD2|TRBJ2-5
CASSQATSGSGETQYF
TGCGCCAGCAGCCAAGCGACTAGCGGGAGTGGGGAGACCCAGTACTTC
>-|TRBV19|TRBD2|TRBJ2-5
CASRQREAQETQYF
TGTGCCAGTAGACAGCGGGAGGCCCAAGAGACCCAGTACTTC
>-|TRBV13|-|TRBJ2-2
CASSRTGGELFF
TGTGCCAGCAGCAGAACCGGGGGGGAGCTGTTTTTT
>-|TRBV28|-|TRBJ2-2
CASSGGGTGELFF
TGTGCCAGCAGTGGCGGAGGAACCGGGGAGCTGTTTTTT
>-|TRBV7-6|-|TRBJ1-6
CASSPRPGNSPLHF
TGTGCCAGCAGCCCCAGACCGGGGAATTCACCCCTCCACTTT
>-|TRBV20-1|TRBD1|TRBJ1-2
CSARQGGGYTF
TGCAGTGCAAGACAGGGCGGTGGCTACACCTTC
>-|TRBV11-2|-|TRBJ2-5
CASSFAGGTETQYF
TGTGCCAGCAGCTTCGCAGGGGGGACGGAGACCCAGTACTTC
>-|TRBV5-1|-|TRBJ1-6
CASSFDDRQNSPLHF
TGCGCCAGCAGCTTTGACGACAGGCAGAATTCACCCCTCCACTTT
>-|TRBV19|TRBD2|TRBJ2-1
CASTKRGSYNEQFF
TGTGCCAGCACTAAGCGGGGCTCCTACAATGAGCAGTTCTTC
>-|TRBV10-1|TRBD1|TRBJ2-7
CASSDHKDREVGEQYF
TGCGCCAGCAGTGACCACAAGGACAGGGAGGTTGGCGAGCAGTACTTC
>-|TRBV30|-|TRBJ1-4
CAWSMAAREKLFF
TGTGCCTGGAGCATGGCGGCTCGGGAAAAACTGTTTTTT
>-|TRBV9|-|TRBJ2-7
CASSRGPGASYEQYF
TGTGCCAGCAGCAGGGGACCGGGAGCGTCGTACGAGCAGTACTTC
>-|TRBV28|TRBD1|TRBJ1-2
CASRTDRAKGYTF
TGTGCCAGCAGGACAGACAGGGCTAAAGGCTACACCTTC
>-|TRBV19|-|TRBJ2-7
CASSIDSSTVYEQYF
TGTGCCAGTAGTATAGACTCCTCAACGGTTTACGAGCAGTACTTC
>-|TRBV7-2|-|TRBJ2-5
CASSSTAGLPSQYF
TGTGCCAGCAGCTCAACGGCGGGGCTGCCAAGCCAGTACTTC
>few|TRBV6-5|-|TRBJ1-2
CASSYSGQGNGYTF
TGTGCCAGCAGTTACTCGGGGCAGGGGAATGGCTACACCTTC
>-|TRBV4-1|TRBD1|TRBJ2-7
CASSHPGDRAIYEQYF
TGCGCCAGCAGCCACCCCGGGGACAGGGCCATCTACGAGCAGTACTTC
>-|TRBV7-2|TRBD2|TRBJ2-5
CAASSGINRETQYF
TGTGCCGCAAGTAGCGGGATAAACCGGGAGACCCAGTACTTC
>few|TRBV4-2|-|TRBJ1-3
CASSQPGSGNTIYF
TGTGCCAGCAGCCAACCGGGGTCTGGAAACACCATATATTTT
>-|TRBV30|TRBD2|TRBJ2-3
CAWNELAGGTDTQYF
TGTGCCTGGAATGAGCTAGCGGGGGGCACAGATACGCAGTATTTT
>-|TRBV5-8|TRBD2|TRBJ2-7
CASSEPGLALSYEQYF
TGTGCCAGCAGCGAGCCGGGACTAGCTTTATCCTACGAGCAGTACTTC
>-|TRBV4-2|TRBD1|TRBJ1-3
CASSQEGEAQGGFSGNTIYF
TGTGCCAGCAGCCAAGAAGGGGAGGCACAGGGGGGATTCTCTGGAAACACCATATATTTT
>-|TRBV5-4|-|TRBJ1-1
CASSLNSGGTEAFF
TGTGCCAGCAGCTTGAATTCTGGGGGGACTGAAGCTTTCTTT
>once|TRBV14|-|TRBJ1-2
CASSPTGWIGGYTF
TGTGCCAGCAGCCCAACAGGGTGGATTGGTGGCTACACCTTC
>-|TRBV29-1|TRBD1|TRBJ1-2
CSVEKSGGGYGYTF
TGCAGCGTTGAAAAGTCAGGGGGAGGCTATGGCTACACCTTC
>-|TRBV11-3|-|TRBJ2-1
CASSFGQGLRDEQFF
TGTGCCAGCAGCTTCGGGCAGGGTCTAAGGGATGAGCAGTTCTTC
>few|TRBV6-5|TRBD1|TRBJ1-4
CASRPGQGGEKLFF
TGTGCCAGTAGACCGGGACAGGGAGGAGAAAAACTGTTTTTT
>-|TRBV29-1|-|TRBJ1-1
CSVEDQGKPFF
TGCAGCGTTGAAGATCAGGGGAAACCTTTCTTT
>few|TRBV30|-|TRBJ1-2
CAWEGTPYGYTF
TGTGCCTGGGAAGGGACTCCGTATGGCTACACCTTC
>-|TRBV19|TRBD1|TRBJ1-4
CASSVPGTGNEKLFF
TGTGCCAGTAGTGTCCCCGGGACAGGGAATGAAAAACTGTTTTTT
>-|TRBV24-1|-|TRBJ2-1
CATSDQNLAPYNEQFF
TGTGCCACCAGTGACCAAAATTTAGCACCCTACAATGAGCAGTTCTTC
>-|TRBV7-9|TRBD2|TRBJ2-2
CASSSLAGVLQGGELFF
TGTGCCAGCAGCTCACTAGCGGGGGTGCTTCAGGGCGGGGAGCTGTTTTTT
>-|TRBV6-1|-|TRBJ1-1
CASSEEGALGAFF
TGTGCCAGCAGTGAAGAAGGGGCCCTAGGAGCTTTCTTT
>-|TRBV28|TRBD2|TRBJ2-1
CASSANSGGSYNEQFF
TGTGCCAGCAGTGCCAATAGCGGGGGGTCCTACAATGAGCAGTTCTTC
>-|TRBV19|-|TRBJ1-1
CASSMPQGLVFF
TGTGCCAGTAGTATGCCCCAGGGTTTGGTTTTCTTT
>-|TRBV6-5|-|TRBJ2-5
CASILTPSGETQYF
TGTGCCAGCATCTTGACCCCGTCGGGGGAGACCCAGTACTTC
>-|TRBV12-3/TRBV12-4|-|TRBJ1-1
CASSLGVEAFF
TGTGCCAGCAGTTTAGGTGTAGAAGCTTTCTTT
>once|TRBV6-1|TRBD1|TRBJ2-7
CASSEWDRGLEQYF
TGTGCCAGCAGTGAATGGGACAGGGGTCTCGAGCAGTACTTC
>-|TRBV5-1|TRBD1|TRBJ1-1
CASSSGTGLSIEAFF
TGCGCCAGCAGCTCCGGGACAGGCCTCTCCATCGAAGCTTTCTTT
>-|TRBV18|-|TRBJ1-2
CASSPQQRDPNYGYTF
TGTGCCAGCTCACCACAACAGAGGGATCCTAACTATGGCTACACCTTC
>-|TRBV6-5|TRBD2|TRBJ2-3
CASRPGRGGTDTQYF
TGTGCCAGCAGACCTGGGCGGGGGGGCACAGATACGCAGTATTTT
>-|TRBV13|TRBD1|TRBJ2-7
CASSSEGQGANEQYF
TGTGCCAGCAGCTCAGAGGGACAGGGGGCGAACGAGCAGTACTTC
>-|TRBV4-1|-|TRBJ1-1
CASSLLGQGMAEAFF
TGCGCCAGCAGCCTGTTGGGGCAGGGCATGGCTGAAGCTTTCTTT
>-|TRBV5-6|-|TRBJ1-5
CASSLRGGRDQPQHF
TGTGCCAGCAGCTTGAGAGGGGGTCGGGATCAGCCCCAGCATTTT
>-|TRBV7-8|TRBD1|TRBJ1-6
CASSLGDRGPHLNSPLHF
TGTGCCAGCAGCTTAGGGGACAGGGGACCCCACCTTAATTCACCCCTCCACTTT
>-|TRBV9|-|TRBJ2-2
CASSVVDFNTGELFF
TGTGCCAGCAGCGTAGTGGACTTCAACACCGGGGAGCTGTTTTTT
>once|TRBV15|TRBD2|TRBJ2-1
CATSRAREGLNEQFF
TGTGCCACCAGCAGAGCGCGGGAGGGCCTTAATGAGCAGTTCTTC
>-|TRBV9|TRBD2|TRBJ2-1
CASSGQRGDNEQFF
TGTGCCAGCAGCGGGCAGCGGGGTGACAATGAGCAGTTCTTC
>-|TRBV11-2|-|TRBJ1-2
CASSYESQPHYGYTF
TGTGCCAGCAGCTACGAGTCGCAACCACACTATGGCTACACCTTC
>-|TRBV18|TRBD1|TRBJ1-1
CASSRDRNTEAFF
TGTGCCAGCTCACGGGACAGGAACACTGAAGCTTTCTTT
>-|TRBV21-1|-|TRBJ1-4
CASNRDRGPATNEKLFF
TGTGCCAGCAACCGGGACAGGGGGCCCGCAACTAATGAAAAACTGTTTTTT
>few|TRBV6-5|-|TRBJ1-1
CASSYNGPGDTEAFF
TGTGCCAGCAGTTACAACGGACCGGGGGACACTGAAGCTTTCTTT
>-|TRBV21-1|-|TRBJ2-7
CASSKAYSSPYEQYF
TGTGCCAGCAGCAAAGCTTACAGCTCCCCCTACGAGCAGTACTTC
>-|TRBV6-5|TRBD1|TRBJ1-1
CASSFPGQGNTEAFF
TGTGCCAGCAGCTTCCCGGGACAGGGGAACACTGAAGCTTTCTTT